This TCR beta chain was identified in a study of cytomegalovirus exposure and HLA in healthy donors. Whole-study findings and limits: Per a later analysis, 16,951 TCR beta sequences showed association with HLA alleles at 0.05 false discovery rate.

Trimming cost V 8 bases and J 3 bases; bases outside gene matches: 9. The germline CDR1 and CDR2 sequences are MNHEY and SVGAGI. The CDR3 has 15 residues. About this clone: The antigen is unknown.

The PCR used 60 Vbeta and 13 Jbeta primers. The protocol was immunoSEQ multiplex PCR, while the TCRdb copy is restricted to in-frame clones and leaves out a portion. The data contain some 150,000 clones, about four fifths of them seen just once; the ten biggest clones take up about 1.5%. Sequencing was performed on PBMCs. The sequence was collected from a male donor in good health and CMV-seronegative. The rearrangement joins TRBV6-5 to TRBJ2-7; TRBD1 matches at 11 bases. The CDR3 DNA is TGTGCCAGCCGCTCATCCGGGACAGGGGGCTACGAGCAGTACTTC. It translates to CASRSSGTGGYEQYF.